This T cell receptor beta chain was identified in a study of CD8 T cell repertoires and HIV-1 epitope variants. Germline values: CDR1 SGHTS, CDR2 YDEGEE. J was trimmed by 2 bases and V by 4 bases; bases with no gene match: 7. The CDR3 loop spans 16 amino acids. Sequenced by immunoSEQ multiplex PCR; TCRdb stores in-frame clones only, minus some. The table includes roughly 4,700 clones, roughly two thirds detected once. In regard to this clone: The target antigen is unknown.

This TCR came from a male donor with HIV. The chain carries TRBV5-8 and TRBJ2-3, with 10 positions matching TRBD2. Sample: cultured CD8+ T cells derived from PBMCs. As DNA, the CDR3 is TGTGCCAGCAGCCCTACTAGCGGGGTCGCCACAGATACGCAGTATTTT. It specifies CASSPTSGVATDTQYF.